This record concerns one T cell receptor beta chain sequence. The antigen remains undetermined. This sample is drawn from a study of T cell repertoires in ileal Crohn's disease. Time point here: neoterminal ileum biopsy at postoperative endoscopy, about 6 months after surgery. This table comes from immunoSEQ multiplex PCR, and its TCRdb copy is limited to in-frame clones, with some not included. The repertoire holds about 11,000 clones, with 72% as singletons. V trimming: 3 bases; J trimming: 7 bases; junction bases outside the gene matches: 13. Germline V lookup: CDR1 KGHSH, CDR2 LQKENI. The CDR3 loop spans 16 amino acids. General study findings and limits: Sorted CD8 T cells held more high-frequency clones than CD4.

This receptor was obtained from an adult with Crohn's disease. Sequenced: ileal tissue. The V gene is TRBV18, the J gene TRBJ2-7, with TRBD1 matching over 9 bases. Here the CDR3 DNA reads TGTGCCAGCTCACCTCGGACAGGGGCTGGGAAATGGGAGCAGTACTTC. Translated, it gives CASSPRTGAGKWEQYF.